This TCR beta chain stems from a study of blood T cell repertoires in COVID-19. Across the study: PBMCs, B-cell-depleted T cells, or T cells were the source of the cDNA or gDNA that made up the material.

Here immunoSEQ multiplex PCR was the method, and the copy in TCRdb shows in-frame clones only, minus some. The sample comprises over 150,000 clones, 70% to 90% of which are singletons, and over 7% rests with the top ten. The CDR3 has 15 amino acids. Germline values: CDR1 GTSNPN, CDR2 SVGIG (reference sequence). Germline trimming cut 1 base from V and 6 bases from J; bases unmatched to any gene: 8. The sample taken for sequencing was peripheral blood. The clonotype originates from a man aged 45-65 years with active or convalescent COVID-19. The J gene is TRBJ1-2, the V gene TRBV30; 10 positions match TRBD1. For the CDR3, the DNA is TGTGCCTGGAGTGAGGGACAGGGGTTTTTAAATGGCTACACCTTC. Amino acid sequence: CAWSEGQGFLNGYTF.